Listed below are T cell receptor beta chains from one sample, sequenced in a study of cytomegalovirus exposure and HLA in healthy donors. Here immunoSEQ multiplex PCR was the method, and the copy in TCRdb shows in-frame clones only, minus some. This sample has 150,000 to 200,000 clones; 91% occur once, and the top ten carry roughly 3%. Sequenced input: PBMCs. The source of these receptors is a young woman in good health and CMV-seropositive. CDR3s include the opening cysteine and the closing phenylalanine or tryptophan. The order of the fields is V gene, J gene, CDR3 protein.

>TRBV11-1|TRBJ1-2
CASSLGPYYGYTF
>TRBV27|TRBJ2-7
CASSRNSDYEQYF
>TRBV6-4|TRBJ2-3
CASSEERSDADTQYF
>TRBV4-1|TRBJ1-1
CASSQSTGENTEAFF
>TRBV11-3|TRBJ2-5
CASSLGAGGLAETQYF
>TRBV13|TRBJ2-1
CASSLTKNLLAPDEQFF
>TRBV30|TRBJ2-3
CAWSVRYRGTDTQYF
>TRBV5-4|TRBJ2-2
CASSLSDTTGELFF
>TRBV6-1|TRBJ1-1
CASSSDPPGAFF
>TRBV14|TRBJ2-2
CASSRLSGGAVGELFF
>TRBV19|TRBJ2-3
CASSGNRGRADTQYF
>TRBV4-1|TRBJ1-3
CASSQLPSGNTIYF
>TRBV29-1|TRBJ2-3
CSVESPSGPTDTQYF
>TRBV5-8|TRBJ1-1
CASSLWALGVGRNTEAFF
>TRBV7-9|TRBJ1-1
CASSLGQEAFF
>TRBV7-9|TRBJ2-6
CASTPRGSGANVLTF
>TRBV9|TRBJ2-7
CASSVGGNYEQYF
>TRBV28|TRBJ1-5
CASIGQAPNQPQHF
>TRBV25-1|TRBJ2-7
CASTPKGGRVYEQYF
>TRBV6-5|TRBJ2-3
CASRPTGGYSDTQYF
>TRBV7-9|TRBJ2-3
CASSLAIQGSGDTQYF
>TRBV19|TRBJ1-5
CASSILGRDQPQHF
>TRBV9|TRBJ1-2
CASSVGERRRGQGASYGYTF
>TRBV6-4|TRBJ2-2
CASSDSASGGGELFF
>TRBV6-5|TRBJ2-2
CASSYGDRGRTGELFF
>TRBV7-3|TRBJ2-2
CASRPPPGLAGVGTGELFF
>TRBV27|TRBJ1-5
CASSLQGNQPQHF
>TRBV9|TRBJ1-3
CASSAAGSSGNTIYF
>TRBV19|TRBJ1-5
CASTLGGNINQPQHF
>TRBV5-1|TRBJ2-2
CASSLTSRAGELFF
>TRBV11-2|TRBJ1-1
CASSSYRGRNTEAFF
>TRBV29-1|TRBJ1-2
CSVESRGPNTYGYTF
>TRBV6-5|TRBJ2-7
CASRAGTATYEQYF
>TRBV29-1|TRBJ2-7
CSATDKSYEQYF
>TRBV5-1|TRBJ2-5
CASSWTGETQYF
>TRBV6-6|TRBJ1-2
CASSPGTGRGYTF
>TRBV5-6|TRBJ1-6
CASSLSGAGNSPLHF
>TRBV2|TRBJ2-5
CASSDDSTGRETQYF
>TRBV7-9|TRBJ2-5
CASSAGTSGRAAETQYF
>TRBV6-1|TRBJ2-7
CASRGLAGGKYEQYF
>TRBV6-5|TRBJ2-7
CASSYPGTSGYEQYF
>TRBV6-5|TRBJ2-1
CASSYSSWSEQFF
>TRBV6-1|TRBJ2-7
CAIGTSGNYEQYF
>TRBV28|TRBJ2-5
CASSFDRDSSEETQYF
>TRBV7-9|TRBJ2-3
CASSLEGLAVPYF
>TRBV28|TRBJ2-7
CASSRRYEQYF
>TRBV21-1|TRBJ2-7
CASTAGLTGNSNEF
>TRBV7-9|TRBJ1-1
CASSSGTGGRVNTEAFF
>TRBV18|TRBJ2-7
CASSQAQGSYEQYF
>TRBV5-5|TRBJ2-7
CASSPSGEVSYEQYF
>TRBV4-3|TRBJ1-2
CASSQDHPANYGYTF